This T cell receptor beta chain was captured in a study of T cell responses to AZD1222 COVID-19 vaccine. Findings and limits, study-wide: Clonal diversity was possibly underestimated, and white British individuals and females predominated among donors.

With regard to this clone: The antigen is not known.

Profiling relied on immunoSEQ multiplex PCR, and the TCRdb table lists in-frame clones only, not all of them. The sample holds some 120,000 clones, roughly 90% seen once. This CDR3 has 16 residues. J gave up 4 bases and V 4 bases, and 6 bases lay outside the gene matches. Germline assignment: CDR1 LGHDT and CDR2 YNNKEL (reference sequence). Sequenced here: peripheral blood, sampled on day 0 of AZD1222 vaccination. The chain links TRBV3-1 (or the pseudogene TRBV3-2) to TRBJ2-5, with 13 bases aligning to TRBD2. This clonotype originated in an adult in good health. CDR3 nucleotides: TGTGCCAGCAGCCTACTAGCGGGAGGGGCAACAGAGACCCAGTACTTC. It yields the protein CASSLLAGGATETQYF.